The clone carrying this TCR beta chain has at least ten counts. The source of the sample is a study of identical twins. Trimming shortened V by 8 bases and J by 1 base, and 12 bases separated the two germline ends. The length of the CDR3 is 13 residues. CDR1 is DFQATT and CDR2 is SNEGSKA in the germline V gene (reference sequence). TCRdb recomputed calls from the 5' RACE reads with MiXCR, one row per CDR3 protein. The sample comprises around 1.7 million distinct CDR3 sequences, around a third of which are singletons, and approximately 0.29% rests with the top ten. The clonotype comes from a newborn girl in good health. Input material: cord blood. The chain carries TRBV20-1 and TRBJ2-1; D is unclear. In nucleotides, the CDR3 is TGCAGTTGGGCCCAAGGTTCCTACAATGAGCAGTTCTTC. Protein product: CSWAQGSYNEQFF.